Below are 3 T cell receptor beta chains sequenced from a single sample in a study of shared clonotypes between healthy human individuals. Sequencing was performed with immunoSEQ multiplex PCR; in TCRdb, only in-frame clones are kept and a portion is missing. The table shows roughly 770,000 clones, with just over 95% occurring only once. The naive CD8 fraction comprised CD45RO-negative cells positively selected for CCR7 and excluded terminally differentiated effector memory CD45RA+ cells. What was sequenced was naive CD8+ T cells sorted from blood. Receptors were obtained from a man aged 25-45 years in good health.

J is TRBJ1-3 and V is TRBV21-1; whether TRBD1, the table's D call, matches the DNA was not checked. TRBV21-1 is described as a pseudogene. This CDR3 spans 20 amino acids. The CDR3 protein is CASSKTLGPNTADSGNTIYF. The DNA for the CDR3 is TGTGCCAGCAGCAAAACCCTTGGTCCCAATACAGCCGACTCTGGAAACACCATATATTTT.

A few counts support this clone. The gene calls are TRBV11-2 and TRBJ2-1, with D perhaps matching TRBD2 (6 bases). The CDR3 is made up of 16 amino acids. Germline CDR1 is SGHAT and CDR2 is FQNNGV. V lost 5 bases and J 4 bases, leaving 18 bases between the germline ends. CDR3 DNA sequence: TGTGCCAGCAGCGGGTACCCGGGACTGGAATACAATGAGCAGTTCTTC. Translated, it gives CASSGYPGLEYNEQFF.

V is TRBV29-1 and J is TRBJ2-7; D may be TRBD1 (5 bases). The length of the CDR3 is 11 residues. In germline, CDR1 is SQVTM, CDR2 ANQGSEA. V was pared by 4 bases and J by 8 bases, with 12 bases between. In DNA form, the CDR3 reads TGCAGCGTTGTAGTGGGGCCCCAGCAGTACTTC. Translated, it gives CSVVVGPQQYF.